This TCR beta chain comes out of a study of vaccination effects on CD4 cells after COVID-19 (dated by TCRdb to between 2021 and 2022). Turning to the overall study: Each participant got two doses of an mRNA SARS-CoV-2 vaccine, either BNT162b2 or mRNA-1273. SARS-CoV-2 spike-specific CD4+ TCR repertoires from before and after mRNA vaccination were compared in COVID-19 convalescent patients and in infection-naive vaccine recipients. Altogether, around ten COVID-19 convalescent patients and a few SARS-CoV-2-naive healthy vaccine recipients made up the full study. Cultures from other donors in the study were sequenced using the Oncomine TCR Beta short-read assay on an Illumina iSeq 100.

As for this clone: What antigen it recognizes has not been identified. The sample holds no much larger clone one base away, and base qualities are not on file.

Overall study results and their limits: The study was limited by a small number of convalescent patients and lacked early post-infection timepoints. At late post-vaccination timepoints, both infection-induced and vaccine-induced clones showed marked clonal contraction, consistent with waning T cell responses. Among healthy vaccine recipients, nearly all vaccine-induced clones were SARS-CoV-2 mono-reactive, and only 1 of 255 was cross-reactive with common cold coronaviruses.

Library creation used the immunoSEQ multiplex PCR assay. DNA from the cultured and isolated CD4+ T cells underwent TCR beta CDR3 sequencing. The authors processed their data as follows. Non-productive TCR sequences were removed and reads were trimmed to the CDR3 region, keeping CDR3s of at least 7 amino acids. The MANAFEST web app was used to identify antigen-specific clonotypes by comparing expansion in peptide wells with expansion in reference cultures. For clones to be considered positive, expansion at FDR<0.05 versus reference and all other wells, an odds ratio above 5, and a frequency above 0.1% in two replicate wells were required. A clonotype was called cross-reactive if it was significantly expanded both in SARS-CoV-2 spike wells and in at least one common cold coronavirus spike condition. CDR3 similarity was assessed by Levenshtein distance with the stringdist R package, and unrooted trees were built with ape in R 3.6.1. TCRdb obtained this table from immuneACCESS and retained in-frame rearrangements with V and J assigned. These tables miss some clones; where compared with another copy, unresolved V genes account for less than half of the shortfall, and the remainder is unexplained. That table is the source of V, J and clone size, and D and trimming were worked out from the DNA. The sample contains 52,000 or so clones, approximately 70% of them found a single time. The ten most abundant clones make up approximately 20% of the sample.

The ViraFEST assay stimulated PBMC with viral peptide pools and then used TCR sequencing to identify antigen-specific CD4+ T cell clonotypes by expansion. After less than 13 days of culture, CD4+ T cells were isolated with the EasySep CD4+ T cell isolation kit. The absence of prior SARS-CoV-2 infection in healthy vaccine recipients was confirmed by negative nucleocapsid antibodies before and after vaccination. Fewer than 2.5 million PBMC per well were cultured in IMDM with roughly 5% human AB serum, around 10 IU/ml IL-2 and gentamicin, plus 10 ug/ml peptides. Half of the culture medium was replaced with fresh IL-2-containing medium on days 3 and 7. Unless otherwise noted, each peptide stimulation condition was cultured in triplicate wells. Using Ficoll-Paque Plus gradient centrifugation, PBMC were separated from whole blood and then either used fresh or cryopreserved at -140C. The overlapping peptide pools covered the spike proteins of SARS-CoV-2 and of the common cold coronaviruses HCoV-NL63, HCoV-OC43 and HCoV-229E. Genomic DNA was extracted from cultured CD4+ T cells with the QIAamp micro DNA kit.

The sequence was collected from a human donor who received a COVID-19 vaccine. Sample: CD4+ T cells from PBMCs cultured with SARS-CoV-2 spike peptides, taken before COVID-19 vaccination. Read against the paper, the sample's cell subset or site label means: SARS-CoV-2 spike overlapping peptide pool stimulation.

The CDR3 has the sequence CASSQGDGKAKNIQYF. The DNA sequence is TGTGCCAGCAGCCAAGGCGACGGGAAGGCCAAAAACATTCAGTACTTC. Recombination joined TRBV4-2 with TRBJ2-4; the D gene is perhaps TRBD2, from 5 matching bases. In the germline V gene, CDR1 corresponds to LGHNA and CDR2 to YNFKEQ. From the cysteine up to the phenylalanine, the CDR3 has a length of 16 residues. Left in the record is the CDR3 DNA by itself, 48 bases read in frame from the first base. V is reduced by 1 base and J by 1 base, leaving a spacing of 11 bases between them.